This T cell receptor (beta chain) derives from a study of cytomegalovirus exposure and HLA in healthy donors. Germline-derived CDR1 and CDR2 are SGHTA and FQGNSA. The V end lost 3 bases, the J end lost 0 bases, and 12 bases lay between the germline ends. This CDR3 has 15 amino acids. As for this clone: The target antigen is unknown.

The PCR ran on 60 Vbeta and 13 Jbeta primers. The table came from immunoSEQ multiplex PCR; TCRdb's copy has only in-frame clones and leaves some out. Here the sample spans about 160,000 clones, around 68% being singletons. Whole-study results and caveats: In a later analysis, HLA-associated TCR beta chains were more clonally expanded than equally common others. Later analysis demonstrated an association between a missense DCLRE1C variant and TCR beta V- and J-gene trimming. The productive fraction for most TCR beta V segments was about 90% or about 30% in an earlier analysis.

The sequenced sample consisted of PBMCs. The V gene is TRBV7-2, the J gene TRBJ2-7, with TRBD1 as a possible D gene (5 bases). This receptor was taken from a man aged 50 to 60 in good health and CMV-seronegative. Here the CDR3 reads CASSFARQSSYEQYF. CDR3 sequence (DNA): TGTGCCAGCAGCTTTGCCCGACAGAGCTCCTACGAGCAGTACTTC. Supplemented by reference TRBV7-2 and TRBJ2-7, the full variable domain reads GAGVSQSPSNKVTEKGKDVELRCDPISGHTALYWYRQSLGQGLEFLIYFQGNSAPDKSGLPSDRFSAERTGGSVSTLTIQRTQQEDSAVYLCASSFARQSSYEQYFGPGTRLTVT.